The rows below give T cell receptor beta chains drawn from one sample of a study of T-cell reconstitution after alpha-beta-depleted transplantation in children. TCRdb reanalysed the PCR reads using MiXCR and keeps one entry per CDR3 protein. The sample shows more than 200,000 distinct CDR3 sequences, around 9.7% of them seen only once. The source material was PBMCs from the stem cell graft donor, sampled from the stem cell graft. Receptor source: a human donor who donated a stem cell graft to a child with SCID. CDR3s include the opening cysteine and the closing phenylalanine or tryptophan. The order of the fields is J gene, V gene, CDR3 protein.

j_gene: TRBJ2-7; v_gene: TRBV7-2; CDR3aa: CASSLTGTSYEQYF
j_gene: TRBJ2-7; v_gene: TRBV6-5; CDR3aa: CASSYGQLYEQYF
j_gene: TRBJ1-2; v_gene: TRBV5-6; CDR3aa: CASSSERTGLPPQGYGYTF
j_gene: TRBJ1-2; v_gene: TRBV9; CDR3aa: CASSAMGDPYGYTF
j_gene: TRBJ2-7; v_gene: TRBV14; CDR3aa: CASSLGTLCEQYF
j_gene: TRBJ2-1; v_gene: TRBV20-1; CDR3aa: CSASIEIAYNEQFF
j_gene: TRBJ1-5; v_gene: TRBV20-1; CDR3aa: CCAVYSGTGTYSNQPQHF
j_gene: TRBJ2-2; v_gene: TRBV15; CDR3aa: CATSTRRGGELFF
j_gene: TRBJ2-1; v_gene: TRBV7-2; CDR3aa: CASSLAKEVGGVNEQFF
j_gene: TRBJ1-5; v_gene: TRBV6-5; CDR3aa: CASRGQGDHQPQHF
j_gene: TRBJ2-1; v_gene: TRBV20-1; CDR3aa: CSAGKGWEQFF
j_gene: TRBJ1-6; v_gene: TRBV28; CDR3aa: CASSLRLDDSPLHF
j_gene: TRBJ1-5; v_gene: TRBV29-1; CDR3aa: CSATAPGDNQPQHF
j_gene: TRBJ2-6; v_gene: TRBV5-1; CDR3aa: CASSLGSGGILSGANVLTF
j_gene: TRBJ2-5; v_gene: TRBV28; CDR3aa: CASSLASGAFETQYF
j_gene: TRBJ2-1; v_gene: TRBV7-9; CDR3aa: CASSRGEYNEQFF
j_gene: TRBJ2-2; v_gene: TRBV28; CDR3aa: CASSLFGQGGNTGELFF
j_gene: TRBJ2-1; v_gene: TRBV2; CDR3aa: CTSSPGTSGGAPYNEQFF
j_gene: TRBJ2-6; v_gene: TRBV5-1; CDR3aa: CASFDGWSSGANVLTF
j_gene: TRBJ2-1; v_gene: TRBV25-1; CDR3aa: CASSAPDRAPLNEQFF
j_gene: TRBJ2-7; v_gene: TRBV7-9; CDR3aa: CASSPRLGDNEQYF
j_gene: TRBJ1-4; v_gene: TRBV6-5; CDR3aa: CASSYPGTGNEKLFF
j_gene: TRBJ2-5; v_gene: TRBV6-1; CDR3aa: CASSVTGNQETQYF
j_gene: TRBJ2-1; v_gene: TRBV24-1; CDR3aa: CATRGLASNEQFF
j_gene: TRBJ2-7; v_gene: TRBV9; CDR3aa: CASSGGSGSYEQYF
j_gene: TRBJ2-3; v_gene: TRBV5-6; CDR3aa: CASSFWGYTDTQYF
j_gene: TRBJ1-2; v_gene: TRBV9; CDR3aa: CASSVGGQGGGYTF
j_gene: TRBJ2-1; v_gene: TRBV7-2; CDR3aa: CASSSQSFPPYNEQFF
j_gene: TRBJ2-1; v_gene: TRBV5-1; CDR3aa: CASQQTGLPYNEQFF
j_gene: TRBJ1-6; v_gene: TRBV20-1; CDR3aa: CSATGTGGSPLHF
j_gene: TRBJ1-3; v_gene: TRBV25-1; CDR3aa: CASSAGFSGNTIYF
j_gene: TRBJ1-2; v_gene: TRBV29-1; CDR3aa: CSVVQTGDGYTF
j_gene: TRBJ1-5; v_gene: TRBV18; CDR3aa: CASSISGYSNQPQHF
j_gene: TRBJ2-1; v_gene: TRBV5-1; CDR3aa: CASSSVAGQRVGGNEQFF
j_gene: TRBJ2-2; v_gene: TRBV12-3/TRBV12-4; CDR3aa: CASRRAGGNTGELFF
j_gene: TRBJ2-2; v_gene: TRBV3-1; CDR3aa: CASSQVTATGELFF
j_gene: TRBJ1-1; v_gene: TRBV12-3/TRBV12-4; CDR3aa: CASSVFWAEAFF
j_gene: TRBJ1-3; v_gene: TRBV5-1; CDR3aa: CASSQGGQGLSGNTIYF
j_gene: TRBJ1-2; v_gene: TRBV29-1; CDR3aa: CSVRQGYVGYTF
j_gene: TRBJ2-5; v_gene: TRBV28; CDR3aa: CASSPQGGDRETQYF
j_gene: TRBJ2-1; v_gene: TRBV5-1; CDR3aa: CASSQIYVRGSSYNEQFF
j_gene: TRBJ1-2; v_gene: TRBV10-3; CDR3aa: CAIADTAYGYTF
j_gene: TRBJ1-1; v_gene: TRBV7-9; CDR3aa: CASRLDRARVMNTEAFF
j_gene: TRBJ2-2; v_gene: TRBV29-1; CDR3aa: CSGGGTSRNTGELFF
j_gene: TRBJ2-3; v_gene: TRBV7-2; CDR3aa: CASSLLGLASDTQYF
j_gene: TRBJ1-5; v_gene: TRBV3-1; CDR3aa: CASCLVGGTFRPNQPQHF